One and the same sample provided the 14 T cell receptor beta chains below, sequenced in a study of T cells in Graves' hyperthyroidism and ophthalmopathy. Amplification of TCR beta CDR3 regions used RNA as the template. The HTBI set primed first-round TCR CDR3 RT-PCR. Each CDR3 protein gets one entry after TCRdb re-called the multiplex PCR reads with MiXCR. The repertoire holds some 440,000 distinct CDR3 sequences, with 15% to 18% as singletons. The sequenced sample was blood. All receptors derive from a woman aged 18-35 years with Graves' hyperthyroidism.

Worth noting for this clonotype: Given a much more abundant clone one base away, this may be a read error. The chain combines TRBV11-2 with TRBJ2-7; 10 bases line up with TRBD2. CDR1 and CDR2 (germline): SGHAT, FQNNGV. V shed 2 bases and J 5 bases; nucleotides not matched to a gene: 18. This CDR3 is built from 19 residues. CDR3 sequence: CASSLLRLAGIGGSHEQYF. CDR3 nucleotide sequence: TGTGCCAGCAGCTTACTGAGACTAGCGGGCATTGGTGGATCCCACGAGCAGTACTTC.

In its sample, this clonotype was seen once. V is TRBV5-1 and J is TRBJ2-3; 11 nucleotides line up with TRBD2. Germline values: CDR1 SGHRS, CDR2 YFSETQ. The CDR3 runs 18 residues. The junction had 10 bases not matched to a gene; V was cut back by 2 bases and J by 2 bases. This chain's CDR3 is CASSFETSGVSHTDTQYF. The CDR3 bases are TGCGCCAGCAGCTTCGAGACTAGCGGGGTATCCCACACAGATACGCAGTATTTT. The full variable domain, rest sourced from reference TRBV5-1 and TRBJ2-3, is KAGVTQTPRYLIKTRGQQVTLSCSPISGHRSVSWYQQTPGQGLQFLFEYFSETQRNKGNFPGRFSGRQFSNSRSEMNVSTLELGDSALYLCASSFETSGVSHTDTQYFGPGTRLTVL.

This clonotype was recorded at least ten times. This chain joins TRBV28 and TRBJ2-2; 7 bases line up with TRBD1. J gave up 9 bases and V 5 bases, and 12 bases lay outside the gene matches. The CDR3 sequence is 15 residues long. Germline V gives CDR1 MDHEN, CDR2 SYDVKM. In DNA, the CDR3 is TGTGCCAGCAGTACCGGGACAGTTTCACGAAGGGAGCTGTTTTTT. Its translation: CASSTGTVSRRELFF.

The J gene is TRBJ1-5, the V gene TRBV19; D gene uncertain. The CDR3 runs 17 residues. V was shortened by 4 bases and J by 1 base, with 17 bases between the two germline ends. Germline loops: CDR1 LNHDA, CDR2 SQIVND (reference sequence). DNA of the CDR3: TGTGCCAGTAGTAGTCGTCAAGGGTCTGGAAGCAATCAGCCCCAGCATTTT. Its translation is CASSSRQGSGSNQPQHF.

This clonotype has a count of ten or more. The V gene is TRBV28, the J gene TRBJ2-1; D ambiguous. CDR3 length: 13 amino acids. The V gene lost 6 bases and the J gene lost 7 bases, with 13 bases spanning the gap. Germline CDR1 is MDHEN and CDR2 is SYDVKM. The CDR3 loop reads CASSWASGNEQFF. The DNA of the CDR3 is TGTGCCAGCAGCTGGGCGTCCGGGAATGAGCAGTTCTTC.

J is TRBJ1-6 and V is TRBV5-1; D call uncertain. The CDR3 loop spans 16 amino acids. Germline V gene lookup returns CDR1 SGHRS and CDR2 YFSETQ. Trimming stripped 4 bases from V and 6 bases from J, with 17 bases between. The CDR3 nucleotides read TGCGCCAGCAGCCCCGCGGTCGGCAGTTTTAATTCACCCCTCCACTTT. This encodes CASSPAVGSFNSPLHF.

As concerns this clonotype: A much larger clonotype is one base distant, so this may be a read error. The genes are TRBV2 and TRBJ2-1, with 7 bases matching TRBD1. The CDR3 sequence is 13 residues long. Germline CDR1 and CDR2: SNHLY and FYNNEI. The CDR3 protein is CASKGALINGQFF. CDR3 DNA sequence: TGTGCCAGCAAGGGGGCTCTTATCAATGGGCAGTTCTTC.

The chain joins TRBV4-3 to TRBJ2-1; perhaps TRBD1 as D (5 bases). Trimming pared 0 bases from V and 8 bases from J, leaving 11 bases between. This CDR3 is built from 14 residues. Per germline, CDR1 LGHNA and CDR2 YSLEER. Written as DNA, the CDR3 is TGCGCCAGCAGCCAAGATGCGGACACATATGAGCAGTTCTTC. Its protein product is CASSQDADTYEQFF.

This clonotype was recorded many times. The J gene is TRBJ2-7, the V gene TRBV5-1, with 7 bases identical to TRBD1. This CDR3 has 12 amino acids. Trimming took 3 bases from V and 3 from J; bases not matched to a gene: 0. Germline CDR1 is SGHRS and CDR2 is YFSETQ. For the CDR3, the DNA is TGCGCCAGCAGCTGGACAGGCTACGAGCAGTACTTC. Protein: CASSWTGYEQYF.

The chain links TRBV5-1 to TRBJ1-2; 8 nucleotides match TRBD1. Germline V gene lookup returns CDR1 SGHRS and CDR2 YFSETQ. This CDR3 comprises 15 residues. The J segment lost 7 bases and the V segment lost 7 bases, leaving 15 bases of the junction unmatched. CDR3 nucleotide sequence: TGCGCCAGCGGCGCAGGACAGGGCTTAGGTGGTGGCTACACCTTC. It codes for CASGAGQGLGGGYTF.

V gene TRBV9 combines with J gene TRBJ2-1, with TRBD2 identical over 9 bases. Germline CDR1 is SGDLS and CDR2 is YYNGEE. Trimming at V came to 0 bases and at J to 8 bases, leaving 9 bases not matched to a gene. The CDR3 length is 16 residues. The CDR3 DNA reads TGTGCCAGCAGCGTAGACGTTAGCGGGAGTATCGATGAGCAGTTCTTC. This codes for CASSVDVSGSIDEQFF.

This clonotype was counted only a few times. The V and J genes are TRBV7-9 and TRBJ1-4, with unresolved D. Trimming removed 0 bases at V and 7 bases at J, with 12 bases between. The CDR3 extends over 15 amino acids. Germline values: CDR1 SEHNR, CDR2 FQNEAQ (reference sequence). This CDR3 reads CASSLATGWGEKLFF. The CDR3 bases are TGTGCCAGCAGCTTAGCGACGGGCTGGGGTGAAAAACTGTTTTTT.

This clonotype showed up just a few times. CDR3 region: CASSPLADPSYEQYF. The CDR3 DNA reads TGTGCCAGCAGCCCCCTAGCGGATCCTTCCTACGAGCAGTACTTC. The chain joins TRBV9 to TRBJ2-7, with 7 nucleotides matching TRBD2. With 4 bases clipped from V and 1 base from J, the junction kept 8 bases outside the gene matches. The CDR3 runs 15 residues. The germline V gene has CDR1 SGDLS and CDR2 YYNGEE.

V and J are TRBV11-2 and TRBJ2-2; D is unclear. Germline CDR1 is SGHAT and CDR2 is FQNNGV. CDR3 size: 15 residues. V was trimmed by 5 bases and J by 1 base, leaving 11 bases between them. CDR3 residues: CASSQVSKNTGELFF. The CDR3 region has the DNA TGTGCCAGCAGCCAAGTATCCAAGAACACCGGGGAGCTGTTTTTT.